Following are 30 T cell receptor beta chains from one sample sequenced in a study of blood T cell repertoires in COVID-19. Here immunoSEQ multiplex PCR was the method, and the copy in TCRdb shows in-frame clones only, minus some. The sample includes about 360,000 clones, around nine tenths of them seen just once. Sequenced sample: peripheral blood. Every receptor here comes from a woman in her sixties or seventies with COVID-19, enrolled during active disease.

CDR3 coding DNA: TGTGCCAGCTCAGCCTGGGACAAAAACAATGAGCAGTTCTTC. This translates into CASSAWDKNNEQFF. V is TRBV18 and J is TRBJ2-1; D possibly corresponds to TRBD1 (6 bases). The V gene's germline CDR1 is KGHSH and CDR2 LQKENI. V was pared by 5 bases and J by 5 bases, with 13 bases between. The CDR3 length is 14 residues. The full variable domain, in which reference TRBV18 and TRBJ2-1 provide the parts outside the CDR3, is NAGVMQNPRHLVRRRGQEARLRCSPMKGHSHVYWYRQLPEEGLKFMVYLQKENIIDESGMPKERFSAEFPKEGPSILRIQQVVRGDSAAYFCASSAWDKNNEQFFGPGTRLTVL.

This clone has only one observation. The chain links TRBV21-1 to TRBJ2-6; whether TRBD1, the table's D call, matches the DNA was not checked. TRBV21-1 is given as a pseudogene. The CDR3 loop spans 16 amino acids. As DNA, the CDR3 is TGTGCCAGCAGCCCCCGGACAGGGGCCCATGTAGTTGTCCTGACTTTC. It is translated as CASSPRTGAHVVVLTF.

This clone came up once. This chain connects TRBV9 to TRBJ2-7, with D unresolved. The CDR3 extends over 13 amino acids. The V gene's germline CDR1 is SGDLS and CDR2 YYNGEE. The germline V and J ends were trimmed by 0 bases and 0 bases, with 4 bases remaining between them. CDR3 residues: CASSVASSYEQYF. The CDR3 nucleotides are TGTGCCAGCAGCGTAGCCAGCTCCTACGAGCAGTACTTC.

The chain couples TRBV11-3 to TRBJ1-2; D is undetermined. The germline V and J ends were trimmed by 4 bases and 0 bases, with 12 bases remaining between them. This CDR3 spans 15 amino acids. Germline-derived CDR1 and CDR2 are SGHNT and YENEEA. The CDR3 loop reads CASSSRTRSNYGYTF. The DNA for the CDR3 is TGTGCCAGCAGCTCTCGGACTAGATCTAACTATGGCTACACCTTC.

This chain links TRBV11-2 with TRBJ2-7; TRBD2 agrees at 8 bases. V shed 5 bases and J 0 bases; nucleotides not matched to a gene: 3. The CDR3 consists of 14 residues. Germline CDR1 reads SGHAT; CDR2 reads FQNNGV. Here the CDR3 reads CASSPTSGSYEQYF. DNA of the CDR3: TGTGCCAGCAGCCCTACTAGCGGCTCCTACGAGCAGTACTTC.

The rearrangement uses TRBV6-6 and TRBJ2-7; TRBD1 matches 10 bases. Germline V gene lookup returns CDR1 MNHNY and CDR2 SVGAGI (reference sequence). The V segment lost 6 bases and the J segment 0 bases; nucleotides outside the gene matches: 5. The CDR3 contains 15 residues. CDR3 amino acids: CASRKGTGVSYEQYF. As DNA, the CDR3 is TGTGCCAGCAGAAAGGGGACAGGGGTCTCCTACGAGCAGTACTTC.

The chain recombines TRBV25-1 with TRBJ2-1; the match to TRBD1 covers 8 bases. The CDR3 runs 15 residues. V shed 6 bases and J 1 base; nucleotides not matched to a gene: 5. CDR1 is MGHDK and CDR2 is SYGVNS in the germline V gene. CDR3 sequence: CASSVTGGSYNEQFF. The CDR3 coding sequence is TGTGCCAGCAGCGTAACAGGGGGATCCTACAATGAGCAGTTCTTC.

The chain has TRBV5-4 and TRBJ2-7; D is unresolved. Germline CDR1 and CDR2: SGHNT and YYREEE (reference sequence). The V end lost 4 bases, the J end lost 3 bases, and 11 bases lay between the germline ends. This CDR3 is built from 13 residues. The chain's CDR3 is CASSVLGGYEQYF. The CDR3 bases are TGTGCCAGCAGCGTCCTAGGTGGCTACGAGCAGTACTTC.

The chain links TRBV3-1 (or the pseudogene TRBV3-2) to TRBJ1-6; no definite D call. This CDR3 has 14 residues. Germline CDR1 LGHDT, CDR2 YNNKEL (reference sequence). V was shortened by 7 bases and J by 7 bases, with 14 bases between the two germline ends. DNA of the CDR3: TGTGCCAGCACCCGGGGTCGCCCCAATTCACCCCTCCACTTT. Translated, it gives CASTRGRPNSPLHF.

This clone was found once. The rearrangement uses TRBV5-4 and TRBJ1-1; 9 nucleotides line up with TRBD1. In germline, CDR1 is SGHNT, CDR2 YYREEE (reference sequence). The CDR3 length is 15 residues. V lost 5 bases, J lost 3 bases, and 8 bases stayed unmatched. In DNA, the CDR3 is TGTGCCAGCAGTATTGACAGGGGGGTTTACACTGAAGCTTTCTTT. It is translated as CASSIDRGVYTEAFF.

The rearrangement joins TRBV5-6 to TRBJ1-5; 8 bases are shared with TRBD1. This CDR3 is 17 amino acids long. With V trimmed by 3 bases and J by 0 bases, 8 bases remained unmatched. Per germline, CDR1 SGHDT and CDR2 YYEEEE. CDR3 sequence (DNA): TGTGCCAGCAGCTCAGTGGCGGACAGGGATAGCAATCAGCCCCAGCATTTT. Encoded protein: CASSSVADRDSNQPQHF.

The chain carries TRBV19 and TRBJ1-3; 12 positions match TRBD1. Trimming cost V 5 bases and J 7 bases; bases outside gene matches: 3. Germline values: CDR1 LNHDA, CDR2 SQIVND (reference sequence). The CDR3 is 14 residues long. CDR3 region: CASSGTGGGNTIYF. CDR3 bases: TGTGCCAGTAGTGGGACAGGGGGCGGTAACACCATATATTTT.

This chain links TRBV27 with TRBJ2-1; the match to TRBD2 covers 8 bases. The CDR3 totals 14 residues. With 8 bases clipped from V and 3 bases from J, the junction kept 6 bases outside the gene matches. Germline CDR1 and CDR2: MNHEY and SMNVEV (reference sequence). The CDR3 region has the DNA TGTGCCAGCTCCCCGGGACTAGACTACAATGAGCAGTTCTTC. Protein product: CASSPGLDYNEQFF.

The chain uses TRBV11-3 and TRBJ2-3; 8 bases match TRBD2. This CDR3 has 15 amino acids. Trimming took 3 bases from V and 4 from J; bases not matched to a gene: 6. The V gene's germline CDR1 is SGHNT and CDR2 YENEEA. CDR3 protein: CASSFRGGTADTQYF. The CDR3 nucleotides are TGTGCCAGCAGCTTCCGGGGGGGCACCGCAGATACGCAGTATTTT.

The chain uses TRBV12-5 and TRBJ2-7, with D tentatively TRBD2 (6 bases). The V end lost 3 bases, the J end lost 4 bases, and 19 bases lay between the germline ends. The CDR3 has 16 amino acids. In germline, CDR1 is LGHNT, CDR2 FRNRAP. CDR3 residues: CASGLNGGGGSYEQYF. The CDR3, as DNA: TGTGCTAGTGGTTTAAATGGAGGAGGAGGGTCTTACGAGCAGTACTTC.

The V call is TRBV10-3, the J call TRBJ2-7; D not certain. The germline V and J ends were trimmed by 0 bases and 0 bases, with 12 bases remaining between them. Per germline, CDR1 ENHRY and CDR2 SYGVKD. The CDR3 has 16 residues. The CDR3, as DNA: TGTGCCATCAGTGAGTCGCCCGTGCGGAGCTCCTACGAGCAGTACTTC. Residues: CAISESPVRSSYEQYF.

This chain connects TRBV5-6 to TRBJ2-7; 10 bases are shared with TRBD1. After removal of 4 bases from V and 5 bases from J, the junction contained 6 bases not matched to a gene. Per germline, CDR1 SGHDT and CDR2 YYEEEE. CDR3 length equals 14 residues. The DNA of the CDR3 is TGTGCCAGCAGCCGGGGACAGGGGTTCAACGAGCAGTACTTC. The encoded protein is CASSRGQGFNEQYF.

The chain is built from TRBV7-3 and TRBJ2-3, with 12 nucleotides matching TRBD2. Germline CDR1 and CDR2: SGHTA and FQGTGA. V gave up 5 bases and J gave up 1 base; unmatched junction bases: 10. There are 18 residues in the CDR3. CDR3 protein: CASSPEPWTSGGTDTQYF. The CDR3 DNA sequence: TGTGCCAGCAGCCCGGAGCCCTGGACTAGCGGGGGCACAGATACGCAGTATTTT.

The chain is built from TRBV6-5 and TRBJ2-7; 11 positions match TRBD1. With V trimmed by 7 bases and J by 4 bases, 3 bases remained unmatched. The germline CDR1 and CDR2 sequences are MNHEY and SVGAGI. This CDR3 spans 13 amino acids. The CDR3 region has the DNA TGTGCCAGCACCGGGACAGGGGGGTACGAGCAGTACTTC. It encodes CASTGTGGYEQYF.

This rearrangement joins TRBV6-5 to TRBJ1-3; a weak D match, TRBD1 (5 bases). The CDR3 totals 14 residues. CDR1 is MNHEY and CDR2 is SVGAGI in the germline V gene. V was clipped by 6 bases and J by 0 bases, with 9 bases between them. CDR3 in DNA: TGTGCCAGCAGGCCGGGACTCTCTGGAAACACCATATATTTT. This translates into CASRPGLSGNTIYF.

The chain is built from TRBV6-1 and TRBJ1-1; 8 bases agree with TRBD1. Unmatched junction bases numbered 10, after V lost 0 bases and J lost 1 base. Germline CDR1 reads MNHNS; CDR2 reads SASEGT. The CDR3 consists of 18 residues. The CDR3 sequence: CASSEARDRTYGNTEAFF. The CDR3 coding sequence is TGTGCCAGCAGTGAAGCGAGGGACAGGACCTACGGGAACACTGAAGCTTTCTTT.

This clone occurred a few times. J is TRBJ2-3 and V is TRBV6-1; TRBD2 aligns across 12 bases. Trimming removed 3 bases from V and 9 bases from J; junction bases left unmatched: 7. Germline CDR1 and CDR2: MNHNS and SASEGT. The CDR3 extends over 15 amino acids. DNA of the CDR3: TGTGCCAGCAGTGAGATGCTAGCGGGGGGGCAAACGCAGTATTTT. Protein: CASSEMLAGGQTQYF.

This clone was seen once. The CDR3 loop is CASWGTGANTGELFF. DNA for the CDR3: TGTGCCAGCTGGGGGACAGGGGCAAACACCGGGGAGCTGTTTTTT. The chain links TRBV18 to TRBJ2-2; TRBD1 agrees at 10 bases. The CDR3 has 15 amino acids. With 7 bases clipped from V and 2 bases from J, the junction kept 4 bases outside the gene matches. Germline assignment: CDR1 KGHSH and CDR2 LQKENI.

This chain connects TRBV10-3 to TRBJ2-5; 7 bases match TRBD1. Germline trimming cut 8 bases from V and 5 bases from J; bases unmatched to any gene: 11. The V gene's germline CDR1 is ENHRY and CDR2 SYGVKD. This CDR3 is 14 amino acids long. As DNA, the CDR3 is TGTGCCATCCCGAGGGACAGACTGGAGGAGACCCAGTACTTC. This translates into CAIPRDRLEETQYF.

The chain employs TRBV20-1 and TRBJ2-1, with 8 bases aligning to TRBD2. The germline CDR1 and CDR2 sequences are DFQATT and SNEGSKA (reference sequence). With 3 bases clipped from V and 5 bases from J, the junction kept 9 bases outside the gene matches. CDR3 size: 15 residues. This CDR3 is CSASSGERGNNEQFF. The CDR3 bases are TGCAGTGCTAGTTCGGGGGAGCGGGGGAACAATGAGCAGTTCTTC.

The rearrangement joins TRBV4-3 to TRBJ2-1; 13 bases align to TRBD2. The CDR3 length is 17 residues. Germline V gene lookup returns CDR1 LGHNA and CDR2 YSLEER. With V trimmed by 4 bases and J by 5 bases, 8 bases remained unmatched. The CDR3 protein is CASSLTPTSGGNNEQFF. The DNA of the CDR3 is TGCGCCAGCAGCCTCACTCCGACTAGCGGGGGGAACAATGAGCAGTTCTTC.

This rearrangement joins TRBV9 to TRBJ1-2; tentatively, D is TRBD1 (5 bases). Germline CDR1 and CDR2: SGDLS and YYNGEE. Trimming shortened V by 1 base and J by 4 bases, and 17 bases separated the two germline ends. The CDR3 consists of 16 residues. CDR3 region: CASSVNSQGRSYGYTF. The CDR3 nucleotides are TGTGCCAGCAGCGTAAATTCTCAGGGTAGGAGCTATGGCTACACCTTC. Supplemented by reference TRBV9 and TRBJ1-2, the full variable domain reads DSGVTQTPKHLITATGQRVTLRCSPRSGDLSVYWYQQSLDQGLQFLIQYYNGEERAKGNILERFSAQQFPDLHSELNLSSLELGDSALYFCASSVNSQGRSYGYTFGSGTRLTVV.

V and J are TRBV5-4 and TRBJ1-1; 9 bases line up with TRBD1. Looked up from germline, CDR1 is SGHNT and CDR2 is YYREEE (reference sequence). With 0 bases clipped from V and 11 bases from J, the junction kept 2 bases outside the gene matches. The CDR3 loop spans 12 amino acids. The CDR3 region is CASSLGQGVAFF. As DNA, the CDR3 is TGTGCCAGCAGCTTGGGACAGGGGGTCGCTTTCTTT.

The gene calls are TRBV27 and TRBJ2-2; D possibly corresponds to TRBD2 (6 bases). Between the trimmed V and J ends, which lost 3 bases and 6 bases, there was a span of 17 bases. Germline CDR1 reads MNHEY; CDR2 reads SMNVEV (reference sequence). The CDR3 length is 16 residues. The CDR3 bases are TGTGCCAGCAGTTTCTCCGGAACAGGAGGGTCCGGGGAGCTGTTTTTT. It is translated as CASSFSGTGGSGELFF.

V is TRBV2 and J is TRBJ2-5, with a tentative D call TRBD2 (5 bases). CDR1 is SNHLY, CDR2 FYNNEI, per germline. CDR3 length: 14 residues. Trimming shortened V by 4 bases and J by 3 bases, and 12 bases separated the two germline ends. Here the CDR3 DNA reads TGTGCCAGCAGTGCGGAATCCGGGGAAGAGACCCAGTACTTC. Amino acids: CASSAESGEETQYF.